Listed below are T cell receptor beta chains from one sample, sequenced in a study of early T cells in non-severe SARS-CoV-2 infection. TCRdb redid the calling of the 5' RACE reads with MiXCR, one entry per CDR3 protein. Among approximately 67,000 distinct CDR3 sequences, approximately 10% were seen once, and the ten largest hold 3% to 4.5%. Source material: whole blood. These receptors were collected from an adult who was a healthcare worker with PCR-confirmed SARS-CoV-2 infection or an uninfected control (not recorded which). Each CDR3 is given with its conserved first and last residue. A D gene is named only where the DNA matches it firmly. A row's size may be missing; if present it is once, few, many or a size class.

TRBV29-1	TRBD1	TRBJ1-2	many	TGCAGCGCAGAAGGCGGGTCAGGGGGCTATGGCTACACCTTC	CSAEGGSGGYGYTF
TRBV20-1	TRBD2	TRBJ2-3	many	TGCAGTGCTAGAAGGACTAGCGGGGTAAATACGCAGTATTTT	CSARRTSGVNTQYF
TRBV27	NA	TRBJ1-2	many	TGTGCCAGCAGTTTTCATGGGACTAACTATGGCTACACCTTC	CASSFHGTNYGYTF
TRBV3-1	NA	TRBJ1-2	many	TGTGCCAGCAGCCAAGGCGGGACTAACTATGGCTACACCTTC	CASSQGGTNYGYTF
TRBV19	NA	TRBJ2-1	NA	TGTGCCAGTAGCCCGAGACAGAGCTACAATGAGCAGTTCTTC	CASSPRQSYNEQFF
TRBV6-1	NA	TRBJ2-1	many	TGTGCCAGCGAGGCAGGGGTGGGCAATGAGCAGTTCTTC	CASEAGVGNEQFF
TRBV11-2	NA	TRBJ2-7	many	TGTGCCAGCAGCTTACGGGAAAAACAGGGCAACTACGAGCAGTACTTC	CASSLREKQGNYEQYF
TRBV12-3/TRBV12-4	TRBD1	TRBJ1-1	many	TGTGCCAGCAGTACCGGGACAGTTGAAGCTTTCTTT	CASSTGTVEAFF
TRBV7-8	NA	TRBJ2-3	NA	TGTGCCAGCAGCTTAGGTGACAGACGTAGGGATACGCAGTATTTT	CASSLGDRRRDTQYF
TRBV6-5	NA	TRBJ2-5	NA	TGTGCCAGCAGTTACTCGATGGCCGGCGAGACCCAGTACTTC	CASSYSMAGETQYF
TRBV7-2	TRBD1	TRBJ1-6	few	TGTGCCAGCAGCTTAGTGGTCAGGGGGAAATCACCCCTCCACTTT	CASSLVVRGKSPLHF
TRBV7-9	NA	TRBJ2-7	many	TGTGCCAGCAGCTTAGCGATCGGCCAGGGCGACGAGCAGTACTTC	CASSLAIGQGDEQYF
TRBV10-2	NA	TRBJ2-2	few	TGCGCCAGCAGCAAAGAACTCGGGAACACCGGGGAGCTGTTTTTT	CASSKELGNTGELFF
TRBV12-3/TRBV12-4	NA	TRBJ2-2	few	TGTGCCAGCACGCCGCGGGGGAACACCGGGGAGCTGTTTTTT	CASTPRGNTGELFF
TRBV18	NA	TRBJ2-7	many	TGTGCCAGCTCACCACCCACATTCGACAACGAGCAGTACTTC	CASSPPTFDNEQYF
TRBV6-4	TRBD1	TRBJ2-3	many	TGTGCCAGCAGTGACTCAGGGGGCGCAGATACGCAGTATTTT	CASSDSGGADTQYF
TRBV6-2/TRBV6-3	NA	TRBJ1-2	many	TGTGCCACCGGGCCACCGGGCCGTGGGGGCTACACCTTC	CATGPPGRGGYTF
TRBV4-2	NA	TRBJ1-2	many	TGTGCCAGCAGCCATCTAGACAGCCGCTTCTTTAACTATGGCTACACCTTC	CASSHLDSRFFNYGYTF
TRBV29-1	NA	TRBJ1-1	NA	TGCAGCGTTGGGGCGTCGGGGGACACTGAAGCTTTCTTT	CSVGASGDTEAFF
TRBV19	TRBD2	TRBJ2-1	many	TGTGCCAGTAGTTCCCCCGGGAGGGGGGCATATAATGAGCAGTTCTTC	CASSSPGRGAYNEQFF
TRBV24-1	TRBD2	TRBJ2-5	few	TGTGCCACCAGTGACGGAACCCCTGAGCGGGAGGTAAAAGAGACCCAGTACTTC	CATSDGTPEREVKETQYF
TRBV7-9	TRBD2	TRBJ2-3	NA	TGTGCCAGCAGCTTAGCGACTAGCGGTCCCACAGATACGCAGTATTTT	CASSLATSGPTDTQYF
TRBV12-3/TRBV12-4	TRBD1	TRBJ2-5	few	TGTGCCAGCAGACCCGGGACAGATGAGACCCAGTACTTC	CASRPGTDETQYF
TRBV10-1	NA	TRBJ1-4	many	TGCGCCAGCAGTGACCACTCTTTGGGGAAGGCCGACGAAAAACTGTTTTTT	CASSDHSLGKADEKLFF
TRBV29-1	NA	TRBJ2-1	many	TGCAGCGCCCGGGTGAATGAGCAGTTCTTC	CSARVNEQFF
TRBV7-9	TRBD1	TRBJ2-7	NA	TGTGCCAGCAGCCAGGACAGGGGAAACTACGAGCAGTACTTC	CASSQDRGNYEQYF